One sample yielded the 28 T cell receptor beta chains listed below, sequenced in a study of cytotoxic CD8 clonotypes in ibrutinib-treated CLL. Clones were sequenced by immunoSEQ multiplex PCR, and TCRdb holds only the in-frame ones, with some missing. The data show fewer than 400,000 clones, roughly 71% seen once. Here the sequenced sample was PBMCs, taken after 36 months of ibrutinib treatment. Source of these receptors: a human donor with chronic lymphocytic leukemia.

CDR3 bases: TGTGCCAGCAGTTCTGGTGGGGGCTATTTGAACACTGAAGCTTTCTTT. Its protein is CASSSGGGYLNTEAFF. V usage is TRBV28 and J usage is TRBJ1-1, with D perhaps matching TRBD1 (6 bases). The CDR3 spans 16 residues. Trimming took 4 bases from V and 0 from J, leaving 15 bases between them. Germline CDR1 is MDHEN and CDR2 is SYDVKM.

The V and J genes are TRBV25-1 and TRBJ1-5, with D possibly TRBD1 on 5 matching bases. This CDR3 has 11 amino acids. The V end was cut by 5 bases, the J end by 10 bases, with 9 bases between. Germline values: CDR1 MGHDK, CDR2 SYGVNS. In DNA form, the CDR3 reads TGTGCCAGCAGTTCCGGGGGACCCCAGCATTTT. This encodes CASSSGGPQHF.

This rearrangement joins TRBV2 to TRBJ1-1; possible D gene TRBD1, 6 bases. Germline loops: CDR1 SNHLY, CDR2 FYNNEI. Trimming took off 5 bases at V and 5 bases at J, with 15 bases between the two ends. This CDR3 region has 14 residues. CDR3 in DNA: TGTGCCAGCAGTCCGCGAACAGGGATAACTGAAGCTTTCTTT. Its protein is CASSPRTGITEAFF. Full variable domain (rest looked up from reference TRBV2 and TRBJ1-1): EPEVTQTPSHQVTQMGQEVILRCVPISNHLYFYWYRQILGQKVEFLVSFYNNEISEKSEIFDDQFSVERPDGSNFTLKIRSTKLEDSAMYFCASSPRTGITEAFFGQGTRLTVV.

The chain couples TRBV5-4 to TRBJ2-1; TRBD2 aligns across 9 bases. Unmatched junction bases numbered 9, after V lost 4 bases and J lost 4 bases. The germline V gene has CDR1 SGHNT and CDR2 YYREEE (reference sequence). The CDR3 covers 16 residues. CDR3 sequence reads: CASSDRSGGWYNEQFF. DNA of the CDR3: TGTGCCAGCAGCGACCGGAGCGGGGGGTGGTACAATGAGCAGTTCTTC.

This clone has a handful of counts. V usage is TRBV6-5 and J usage is TRBJ1-1, with D tentatively TRBD1 (6 bases). V dropped 6 bases and J dropped 0 bases, with 14 bases sitting between them. CDR3 length equals 15 residues. The germline V gene has CDR1 MNHEY and CDR2 SVGAGI. The CDR3 sequence: CASRSQDRMNTEAFF. DNA of the CDR3: TGTGCCAGCAGAAGCCAGGACAGAATGAACACTGAAGCTTTCTTT.

The chain is built from TRBV21-1 and TRBJ2-3; the D call TRBD2 from the table was never checked on the DNA. TRBV21-1 is a known pseudogene. CDR3 length equals 15 residues. The chain's CDR3 is CASSDGSSGLDTQYF. CDR3 nucleotide sequence: TGTGCCAGCAGCGACGGGTCCTCCGGCTTAGATACGCAGTATTTT.

The V and J genes are TRBV7-9 and TRBJ1-1, with a possible D match to TRBD1 (5 bases). Germline values: CDR1 SEHNR, CDR2 FQNEAQ (reference sequence). V lost 8 bases, J lost 8 bases, and 15 bases lay in between. The CDR3 is 12 residues long. The CDR3 DNA sequence: TGTGCCAGCCGTCGCAGCGGGGCCGAAGCTTTCTTT. Its translation is CASRRSGAEAFF. Full variable domain (missing parts from reference TRBV7-9 and TRBJ1-1): DTGVSQNPRHKITKRGQNVTFRCDPISEHNRLYWYRQTLGQGPEFLTYFQNEAQLEKSRLLSDRFSAERPKGSFSTLEIQRTEQGDSAMYLCASRRSGAEAFFGQGTRLTVV.

A few counts support this clone. This chain links TRBV9 with TRBJ1-6; weak D call: TRBD1 (6 bases). This CDR3 contains 17 residues. V was clipped by 2 bases and J by 5 bases, with 17 bases between them. Germline V gives CDR1 SGDLS, CDR2 YYNGEE. CDR3 in DNA: TGTGCCAGCAGCGTCGGCCGTGGAGGGGGTCATAATTCACCCCTCCACTTT. It specifies CASSVGRGGGHNSPLHF.

V gene TRBV7-9 combines with J gene TRBJ2-7; 7 positions agree with TRBD1. CDR3 length equals 14 residues. V was clipped by 5 bases and J by 1 base; unmatched bases: 5. The germline V gene has CDR1 SEHNR and CDR2 FQNEAQ (reference sequence). The CDR3 loop reads CASSPQTGSYEQYF. As DNA, the CDR3 is TGTGCCAGCAGCCCGCAGACAGGGTCCTACGAGCAGTACTTC.

Points on this clone: The sample has other DNA sequences that encode this CDR3 too. J is TRBJ2-7 and V is TRBV9; unclear D gene. V lost 2 bases and J lost 4, with 10 bases in between. CDR1 and CDR2 (germline): SGDLS, YYNGEE. CDR3 length equals 13 residues. CDR3: CASSVGLDYEQYF. In DNA form, the CDR3 reads TGTGCCAGCAGCGTCGGGCTAGATTACGAGCAGTACTTC. The complete variable domain, with remaining parts taken from reference TRBV9 and TRBJ2-7, reads DSGVTQTPKHLITATGQRVTLRCSPRSGDLSVYWYQQSLDQGLQFLIQYYNGEERAKGNILERFSAQQFPDLHSELNLSSLELGDSALYFCASSVGLDYEQYFGPGTRLTVT.

This clone appeared once. This chain links TRBV27 with TRBJ2-7; no reliable D call. CDR1 is MNHEY and CDR2 is SMNVEV in the germline V gene (reference sequence). The CDR3 is 14 amino acids. V dropped 0 bases and J dropped 2 bases, with 8 bases sitting between them. This chain's CDR3 is CASSLSPVAYEQYF. DNA for the CDR3: TGTGCCAGCAGTTTATCCCCCGTCGCCTACGAGCAGTACTTC.

V usage is TRBV21-1 and J usage is TRBJ1-2. TRBV21-1 is a documented pseudogene. The CDR3 has 17 residues. DNA for the CDR3: TGTGCCAGCAGCAAAGATGGGGGACCCCACTCCCCCGATGGCTACACCTTC. It is translated as CASSKDGGPHSPDGYTF.

This sequence joins TRBV10-3 and TRBJ2-1; D uncertain. CDR3 length: 14 amino acids. Between the trimmed V and J ends, which lost 4 bases and 0 bases, there was a span of 7 bases. Germline CDR1 is ENHRY and CDR2 is SYGVKD. As DNA, the CDR3 is TGTGCCATCAGTGTTAGGCCCTCCTACAATGAGCAGTTCTTC. The encoded protein is CAISVRPSYNEQFF.

The chain has TRBV6-5 and TRBJ2-5, with TRBD2 matching 7 bases. The CDR3 covers 14 residues. V was clipped by 7 bases and J by 2 bases; unmatched bases: 7. CDR1 and CDR2 from the germline V gene are MNHEY and SVGAGI. The CDR3: CASKGAGWQETQYF. The CDR3 DNA reads TGTGCCAGCAAAGGAGCGGGGTGGCAAGAGACCCAGTACTTC.

The chain recombines TRBV29-1 with TRBJ1-2, with D possibly matching TRBD1 (5 bases). The germline V gene has CDR1 SQVTM and CDR2 ANQGSEA. Trimming left V 1 base short and J 4 bases short, with 22 bases between. CDR3 length: 17 amino acids. CDR3: CSVEGGPGTPRGYGYTF. CDR3 in DNA: TGCAGCGTTGAAGGGGGACCCGGGACCCCTCGGGGCTATGGCTACACCTTC.

The rearrangement joins TRBV7-2 to TRBJ2-1; 8 bases map to TRBD2. V trimming: 1 base; J trimming: 12 bases; junction bases outside the gene matches: 5. This CDR3 comprises 13 residues. Germline CDR1 and CDR2: SGHTA and FQGNSA. The CDR3 spells CASSLGPAGGQFF. In DNA form, the CDR3 reads TGTGCCAGCAGCTTAGGGCCTGCGGGGGGGCAGTTCTTC.

The gene calls are TRBV18 and TRBJ2-5; D ambiguous. Germline CDR1 reads KGHSH; CDR2 reads LQKENI. Deletions cut 0 bases from V and 3 bases from J, with 5 bases between. This CDR3 contains 13 residues. CDR3 protein: CASSPPVEETQYF. The DNA of the CDR3 is TGTGCCAGCTCACCACCAGTAGAAGAGACCCAGTACTTC.

Concerning this clone itself: The junction departs from the called germline gene at one end, perhaps through a read error. The rearrangement links TRBV5-3 to TRBJ2-7, with TRBD1 identical over 10 bases. TRBV5-3 is flagged as an ORF with uncertain function. This CDR3 is built from 13 residues. CDR3 nucleotides: TGTGCCAGAAGCCTGGACAGGGGGACCCTTGCTCTTTTC. It yields the protein CARSLDRGTLALF.

This clone occurred a few times. The rearrangement joins TRBV15 to TRBJ2-5; D remains ambiguous. In germline, CDR1 is LNHNV, CDR2 YYDKDF (reference sequence). V was trimmed by 6 bases and J by 4 bases, leaving 6 bases between them. The CDR3 runs 11 residues. CDR3 sequence reads: CATRSPETQYF. CDR3 in DNA: TGTGCCACCAGGAGTCCAGAGACCCAGTACTTC.

The sample holds one count of this clone. The V gene is TRBV4-3, the J gene TRBJ1-4; 9 bases are shared with TRBD1. Germline-derived CDR1 and CDR2 are LGHNA and YSLEER. The CDR3 totals 15 residues. J lost 11 bases, V lost 2 bases, and 9 bases had no gene match. The CDR3 DNA reads TGCGCCAGCAGCCAATCTTGGGGGACAGGGAGGAAACTGTTTTTT. Its protein is CASSQSWGTGRKLFF.

About this clone itself: The identical CDR3 is also encoded by other nucleotide sequences in the sample. The chain carries TRBV9 and TRBJ1-2, with D tentatively TRBD1 (5 bases). From germline, CDR1 is SGDLS and CDR2 YYNGEE. The V end lost 0 bases, the J end lost 5 bases, and 8 bases lay between the germline ends. The CDR3 is 13 residues long. The CDR3 is CASSVGTGYGYTF. CDR3 nucleotide sequence: TGTGCCAGCAGCGTAGGAACAGGATATGGCTACACCTTC.

The V and J genes are TRBV4-1 and TRBJ2-7; TRBD1 agrees at 7 bases. The CDR3 is 15 amino acids. Germline CDR1 is MGHRA and CDR2 is YSYEKL. The V segment lost 5 bases and the J segment 3 bases; nucleotides outside the gene matches: 10. In DNA form, the CDR3 reads TGCGCCAGCAGCGCCGAACGGACAGGACGCTACGAGCAGTACTTC. Amino acid sequence: CASSAERTGRYEQYF.

The gene calls are TRBV7-2 and TRBJ2-5; a possible D gene is TRBD1 (6 bases). Per germline, CDR1 SGHTA and CDR2 FQGNSA. This CDR3 contains 14 residues. Trimming cost V 5 bases and J 5 bases, with 15 bases left between them. The CDR3 nucleotides are TGTGCCAGCAGCCCGGGGACATACATGGAGACCCAGTACTTC. The encoded protein is CASSPGTYMETQYF.

The chain joins TRBV11-2 to TRBJ1-2; no firm D call. The germline gives CDR1 SGHAT, CDR2 FQNNGV. V lost 5 bases, J lost 3 bases, and 22 bases lay in between. The CDR3 loop spans 17 amino acids. The CDR3 coding sequence is TGTGCCAGCAGCAGCATACGGGCGGCTAAGGCCTACTATGGCTACACCTTC. It codes for CASSSIRAAKAYYGYTF.

The chain joins TRBV18 to TRBJ1-4; tentative D call: TRBD1 (6 bases). This CDR3 comprises 14 residues. CDR1 is KGHSH and CDR2 is LQKENI in the germline V gene. V lost 4 bases to trimming and J lost 8 bases, with 14 bases between them. CDR3 sequence reads: CASSLKQGNEKLFF. In DNA, the CDR3 is TGTGCCAGCTCACTCAAACAGGGTAACGAAAAACTGTTTTTT.

V and J are TRBV5-1 and TRBJ2-2; D possibly corresponds to TRBD2 (5 bases). This CDR3 region has 15 residues. The ends were cut back, 5 bases at V and 3 bases at J, with 14 bases in the middle. Germline CDR1 is SGHRS and CDR2 is YFSETQ. CDR3 nucleotides: TGCGCCAGCAGTCCGAATGGACTCGACACCGGGGAGCTGTTTTTT. Translation gives CASSPNGLDTGELFF.

The V gene is TRBV7-9, the J gene TRBJ2-7; TRBD2 matches 9 bases. Germline V gives CDR1 SEHNR, CDR2 FQNEAQ (reference sequence). V lost 1 base, J lost 4 bases, and 8 bases stayed unmatched. CDR3 length equals 16 residues. The DNA for the CDR3 is TGTGCCAGCAGCTTAGTGGGGACTAGCTCCTCGTACGAGCAGTACTTC. It is translated as CASSLVGTSSSYEQYF. The full variable domain, completed using reference TRBV7-9 and TRBJ2-7, is DTGVSQNPRHKITKRGQNVTFRCDPISEHNRLYWYRQTLGQGPEFLTYFQNEAQLEKSRLLSDRFSAERPKGSFSTLEIQRTEQGDSAMYLCASSLVGTSSSYEQYFGPGTRLTVT.

The CDR3 coding sequence is TGTGCCAGCAGCTTAGATAGAGGGTCTGGGGACTACGAGCAGTACTTC. Protein sequence: CASSLDRGSGDYEQYF. The rearrangement uses TRBV11-2 and TRBJ2-7, with TRBD2 as a possible D gene (5 bases). This CDR3 is 16 amino acids long. Deletions cut 0 bases from V and 3 bases from J, with 15 bases between. Germline-derived CDR1 and CDR2 are SGHAT and FQNNGV. The whole variable domain, remainder taken from reference TRBV11-2 and TRBJ2-7, is EAGVAQSPRYKIIEKRQSVAFWCNPISGHATLYWYQQILGQGPKLLIQFQNNGVVDDSQLPKDRFSAERLKGVDSTLKIQPAKLEDSAVYLCASSLDRGSGDYEQYFGPGTRLTVT.